Sequencing of this TCR beta chain was carried out in a study of T-cell memory formation after mild COVID-19. Study details: Most TCR clusters belonged to a single donor.

TCRdb passed the 5' RACE reads through MiXCR, listing each CDR3 protein once. This sample has around 250,000 distinct CDR3 sequences, with approximately 16% found just once. This clonotype turned up a few times. The antigen is undetermined. From germline, CDR1 is MNHEY and CDR2 SVGAGI. The CDR3 spans 16 residues. V gave up 2 bases and J gave up 2 bases; unmatched junction bases: 5. Study-level findings and limits: Proof of SARS-CoV-2 specificity was absent for the second-wave clones that crested on day 37. The finding that pre-infection memory included some responding clones suggested that cross-reactive memory joined.

The rearrangement joins TRBV6-5 to TRBJ2-3; TRBD2 matches 9 bases. Sequenced: PBMCs or a T cell subset sorted from them (not recorded which). This TCR was recovered from a man between 18 and 35 years old who had mild COVID-19 (a few samples of this study predate the infection). Cell type and time point are not known. The CDR3 DNA reads as TGTGCCAGCAGTTACAGCACTAGCGGGTACACAGATACGCAGTATTTT. It is translated as CASSYSTSGYTDTQYF.